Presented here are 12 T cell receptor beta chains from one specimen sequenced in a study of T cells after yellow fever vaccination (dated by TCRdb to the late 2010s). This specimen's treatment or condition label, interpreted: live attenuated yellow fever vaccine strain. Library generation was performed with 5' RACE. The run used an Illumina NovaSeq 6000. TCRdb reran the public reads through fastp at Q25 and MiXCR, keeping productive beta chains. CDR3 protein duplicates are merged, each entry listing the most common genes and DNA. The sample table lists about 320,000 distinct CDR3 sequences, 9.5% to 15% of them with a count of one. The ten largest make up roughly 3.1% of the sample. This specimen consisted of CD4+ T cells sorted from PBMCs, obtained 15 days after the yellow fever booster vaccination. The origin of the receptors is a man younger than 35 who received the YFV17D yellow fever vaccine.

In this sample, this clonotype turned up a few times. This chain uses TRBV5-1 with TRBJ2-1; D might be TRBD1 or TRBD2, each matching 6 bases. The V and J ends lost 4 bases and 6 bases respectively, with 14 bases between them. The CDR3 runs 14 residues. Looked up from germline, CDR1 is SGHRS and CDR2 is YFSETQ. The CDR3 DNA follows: TGCGCCAGCAGCAAGGGGGGCATGGGCAATGAGCAGTTCTTC. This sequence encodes CASSKGGMGNEQFF.

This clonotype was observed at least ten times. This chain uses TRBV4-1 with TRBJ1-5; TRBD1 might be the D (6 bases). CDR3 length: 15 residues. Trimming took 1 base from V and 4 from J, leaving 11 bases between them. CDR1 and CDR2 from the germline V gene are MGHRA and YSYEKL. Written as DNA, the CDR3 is TGCGCCAGCAGCCAAGCAACGCAGGGGAATCAGCCCCAGCATTTT. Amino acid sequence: CASSQATQGNQPQHF.

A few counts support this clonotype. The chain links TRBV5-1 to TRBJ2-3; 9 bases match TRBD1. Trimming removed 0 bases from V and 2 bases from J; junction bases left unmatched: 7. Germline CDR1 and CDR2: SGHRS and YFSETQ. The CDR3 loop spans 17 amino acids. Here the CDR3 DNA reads TGCGCCAGCAGCTTGGCGAGACAGGGGGGACTCACAGATACGCAGTATTTT. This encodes CASSLARQGGLTDTQYF. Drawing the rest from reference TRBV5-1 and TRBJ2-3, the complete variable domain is KAGVTQTPRYLIKTRGQQVTLSCSPISGHRSVSWYQQTPGQGLQFLFEYFSETQRNKGNFPGRFSGRQFSNSRSEMNVSTLELGDSALYLCASSLARQGGLTDTQYFGPGTRLTVL.

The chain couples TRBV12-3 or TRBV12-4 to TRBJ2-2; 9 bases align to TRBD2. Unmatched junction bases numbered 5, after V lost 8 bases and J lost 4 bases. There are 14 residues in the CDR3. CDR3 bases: TGTGCCAGCCTTAGCGGGGGATTCACCGGGGAGCTGTTTTTT. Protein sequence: CASLSGGFTGELFF.

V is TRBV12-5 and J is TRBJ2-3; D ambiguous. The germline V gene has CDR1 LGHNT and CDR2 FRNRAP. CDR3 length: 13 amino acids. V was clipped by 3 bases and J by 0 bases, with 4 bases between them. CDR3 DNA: TGTGCTAGTGGTTTTTCTAGCACAGATACGCAGTATTTT. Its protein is CASGFSSTDTQYF.

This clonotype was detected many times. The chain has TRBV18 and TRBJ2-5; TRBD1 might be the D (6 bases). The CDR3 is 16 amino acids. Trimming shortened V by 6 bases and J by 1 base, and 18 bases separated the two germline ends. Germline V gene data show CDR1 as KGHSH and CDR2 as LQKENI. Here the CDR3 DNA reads TGTGCCAGCTCGCGTACCGGGCAGGGGCTCCAAGAGACCCAGTACTTC. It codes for CASSRTGQGLQETQYF. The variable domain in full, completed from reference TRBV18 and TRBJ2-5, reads NAGVMQNPRHLVRRRGQEARLRCSPMKGHSHVYWYRQLPEEGLKFMVYLQKENIIDESGMPKERFSAEFPKEGPSILRIQQVVRGDSAAYFCASSRTGQGLQETQYFGPGTRLLVL.

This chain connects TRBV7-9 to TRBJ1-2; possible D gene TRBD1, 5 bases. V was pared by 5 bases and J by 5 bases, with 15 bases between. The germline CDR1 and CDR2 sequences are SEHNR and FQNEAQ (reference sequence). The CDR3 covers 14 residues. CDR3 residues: CASSPPAGGYGYTF. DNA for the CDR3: TGTGCCAGCAGCCCACCCGCTGGGGGGTATGGCTACACCTTC.

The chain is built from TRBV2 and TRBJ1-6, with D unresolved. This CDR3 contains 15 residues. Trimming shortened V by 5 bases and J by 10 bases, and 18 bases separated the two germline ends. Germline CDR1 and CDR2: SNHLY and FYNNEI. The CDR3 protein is CASSLLGHEQSPLHF. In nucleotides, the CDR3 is TGTGCCAGCAGTCTCCTGGGTCACGAACAATCACCCCTCCACTTT.

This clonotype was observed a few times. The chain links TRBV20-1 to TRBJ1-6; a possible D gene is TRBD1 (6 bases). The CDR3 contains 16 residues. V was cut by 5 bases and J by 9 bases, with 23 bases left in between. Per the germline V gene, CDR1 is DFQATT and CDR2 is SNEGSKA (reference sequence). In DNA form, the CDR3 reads TGCAGTGCTCACACACAATCGGGACAAGACGGTTCACCCCTCCACTTT. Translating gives CSAHTQSGQDGSPLHF.

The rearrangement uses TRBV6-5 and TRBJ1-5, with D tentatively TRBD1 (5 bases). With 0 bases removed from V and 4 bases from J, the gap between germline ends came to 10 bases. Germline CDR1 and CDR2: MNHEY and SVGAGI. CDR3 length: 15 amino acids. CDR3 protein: CASSYSGTENQPQHF. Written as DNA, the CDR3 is TGTGCCAGCAGTTACTCCGGGACGGAAAATCAGCCCCAGCATTTT.

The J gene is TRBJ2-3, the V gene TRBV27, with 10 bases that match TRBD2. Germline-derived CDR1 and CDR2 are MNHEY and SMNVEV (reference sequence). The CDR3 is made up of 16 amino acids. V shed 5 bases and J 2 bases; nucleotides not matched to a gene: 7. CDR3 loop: CASSLTSGADTDTQYF. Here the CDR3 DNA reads TGTGCCAGCAGTCTAACTAGCGGGGCCGACACAGATACGCAGTATTTT.

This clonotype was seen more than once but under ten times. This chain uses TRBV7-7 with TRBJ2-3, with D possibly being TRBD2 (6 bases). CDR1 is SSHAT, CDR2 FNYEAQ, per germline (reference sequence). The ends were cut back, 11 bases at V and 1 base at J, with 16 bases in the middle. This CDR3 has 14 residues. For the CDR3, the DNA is TGTGCCGTCGGAACGGGACTGGGCACAGATACGCAGTATTTT. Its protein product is CAVGTGLGTDTQYF.